This T cell receptor beta chain emerged from a study of cytomegalovirus exposure and HLA in healthy donors. The study's findings and limits: Later work found most CMV-associated TCR beta chains apparently HLA-restricted. Immune exposure information available was restricted to CMV serostatus.

This clone has only a few counts. What it recognizes is unknown. This CDR3 comprises 15 residues. Trimming cost V 8 bases and J 4 bases; bases outside gene matches: 11. Germline CDR1 ENHRY, CDR2 SYGVKD. Amplification used 60 Vbeta primers and 13 Jbeta primers. Produced via immunoSEQ multiplex PCR; TCRdb's table is partial and in-frame only. The data hold approximately 88,000 clones, with roughly 80% observed a single time. The sequenced sample consisted of PBMCs. The receptor was derived from a man aged 30-40 years in good health and CMV-seronegative. J is TRBJ1-1 and V is TRBV10-3, with TRBD1 identical over 9 bases. CDR3 in amino acids: CAILSPGQGGTEAFF. As DNA, the CDR3 is TGTGCCATCTTGTCCCCGGGACAGGGCGGCACTGAAGCTTTCTTT.